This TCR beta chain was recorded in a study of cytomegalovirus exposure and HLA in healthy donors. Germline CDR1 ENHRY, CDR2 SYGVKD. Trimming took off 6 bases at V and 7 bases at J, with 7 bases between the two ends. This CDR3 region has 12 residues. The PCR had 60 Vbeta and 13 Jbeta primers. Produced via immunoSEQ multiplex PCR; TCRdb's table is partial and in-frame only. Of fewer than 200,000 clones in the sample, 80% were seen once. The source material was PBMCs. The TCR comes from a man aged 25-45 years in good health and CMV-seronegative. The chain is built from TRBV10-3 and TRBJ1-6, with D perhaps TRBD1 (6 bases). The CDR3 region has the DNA TGTGCCATCAGGGACAGAAATTCACCCCTCCACTTT. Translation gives CAIRDRNSPLHF.